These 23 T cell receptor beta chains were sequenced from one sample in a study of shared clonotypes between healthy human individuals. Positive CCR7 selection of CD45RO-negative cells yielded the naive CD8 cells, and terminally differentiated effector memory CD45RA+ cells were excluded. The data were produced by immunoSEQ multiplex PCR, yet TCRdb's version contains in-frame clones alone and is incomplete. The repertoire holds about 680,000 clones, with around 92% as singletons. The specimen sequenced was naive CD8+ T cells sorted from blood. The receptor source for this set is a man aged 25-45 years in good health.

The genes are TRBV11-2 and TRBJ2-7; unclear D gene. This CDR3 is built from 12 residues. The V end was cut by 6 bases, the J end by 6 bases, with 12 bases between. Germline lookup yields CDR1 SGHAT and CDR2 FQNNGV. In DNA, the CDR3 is TGTGCCAGCAGTCCAGGAGCAGGCGAGCAGTACTTC. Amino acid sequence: CASSPGAGEQYF.

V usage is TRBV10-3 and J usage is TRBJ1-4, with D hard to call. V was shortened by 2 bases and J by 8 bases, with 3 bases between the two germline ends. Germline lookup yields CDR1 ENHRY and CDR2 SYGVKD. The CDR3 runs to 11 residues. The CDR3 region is CAISEREKLFF. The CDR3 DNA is TGTGCCATCAGTGAGAGGGAAAAACTGTTTTTT.

The DNA of the CDR3 is TGTGCCAGCGGAGGGGTGACCCAGTACTTC. Its protein product is CASGGVTQYF. The genes are TRBV6-5 and TRBJ2-5; perhaps TRBD2 as D (6 bases). Germline assignment: CDR1 MNHEY and CDR2 SVGAGI. The V gene lost 8 bases and the J gene lost 7 bases, with 8 bases spanning the gap. The CDR3 loop spans 10 amino acids.

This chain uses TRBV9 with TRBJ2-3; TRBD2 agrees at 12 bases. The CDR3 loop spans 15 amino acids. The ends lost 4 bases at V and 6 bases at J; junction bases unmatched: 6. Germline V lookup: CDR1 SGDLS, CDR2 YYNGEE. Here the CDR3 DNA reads TGTGCCAGCAGCTTCGGACTAGCGGGAAGCGATACGCAGTATTTT. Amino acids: CASSFGLAGSDTQYF.

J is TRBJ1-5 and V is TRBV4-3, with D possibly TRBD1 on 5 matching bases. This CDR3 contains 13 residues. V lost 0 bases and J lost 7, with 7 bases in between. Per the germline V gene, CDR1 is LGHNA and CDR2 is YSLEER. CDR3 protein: CASSQDRQQPQHF. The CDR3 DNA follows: TGCGCCAGCAGCCAAGATCGACAGCAGCCCCAGCATTTT.

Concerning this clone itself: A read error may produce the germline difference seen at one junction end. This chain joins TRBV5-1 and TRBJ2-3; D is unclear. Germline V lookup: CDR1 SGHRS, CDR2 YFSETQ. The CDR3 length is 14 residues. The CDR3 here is CASTLAFASDTQYF. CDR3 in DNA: TGCGCCAGCACCTTGGCGTTCGCCTCAGATACGCAGTATTTT.

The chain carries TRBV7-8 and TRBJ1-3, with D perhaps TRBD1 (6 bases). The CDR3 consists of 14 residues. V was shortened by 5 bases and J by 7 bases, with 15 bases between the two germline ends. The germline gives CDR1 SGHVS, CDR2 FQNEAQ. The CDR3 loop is CASSLEPQGNTIYF. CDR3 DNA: TGTGCCAGCAGCCTAGAGCCCCAGGGGAACACCATATATTTT.

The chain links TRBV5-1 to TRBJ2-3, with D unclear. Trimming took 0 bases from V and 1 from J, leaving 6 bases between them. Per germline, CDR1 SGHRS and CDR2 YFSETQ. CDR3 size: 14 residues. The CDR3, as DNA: TGCGCCAGCAGCTTGGCCCCACGCACAGATACGCAGTATTTT. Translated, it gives CASSLAPRTDTQYF.

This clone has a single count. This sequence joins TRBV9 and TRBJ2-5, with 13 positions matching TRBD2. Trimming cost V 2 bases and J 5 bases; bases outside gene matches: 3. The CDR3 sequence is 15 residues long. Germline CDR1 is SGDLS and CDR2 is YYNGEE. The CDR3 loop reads CASSVTSGRGETQYF. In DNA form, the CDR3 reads TGTGCCAGCAGCGTTACTAGCGGGAGGGGGGAGACCCAGTACTTC.

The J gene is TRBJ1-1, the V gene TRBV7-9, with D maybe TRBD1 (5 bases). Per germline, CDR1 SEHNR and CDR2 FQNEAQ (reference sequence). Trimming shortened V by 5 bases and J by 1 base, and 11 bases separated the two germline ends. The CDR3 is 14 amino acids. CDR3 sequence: CASSPGPGNTEAFF. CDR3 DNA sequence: TGTGCCAGCAGCCCGGGACCGGGGAACACTGAAGCTTTCTTT.

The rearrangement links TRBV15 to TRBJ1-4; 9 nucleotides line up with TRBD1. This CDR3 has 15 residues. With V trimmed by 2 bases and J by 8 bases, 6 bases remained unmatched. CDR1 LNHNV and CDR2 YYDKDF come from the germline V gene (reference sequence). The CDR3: CATSRIDRGSEKLFF. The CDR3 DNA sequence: TGTGCCACCAGCAGAATAGACAGGGGGAGCGAAAAACTGTTTTTT.

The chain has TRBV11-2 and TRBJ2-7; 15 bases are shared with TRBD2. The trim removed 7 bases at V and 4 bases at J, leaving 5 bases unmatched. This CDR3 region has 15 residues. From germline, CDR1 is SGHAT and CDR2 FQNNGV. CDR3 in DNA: TGTGCCAGCACCAGGACTAGCGGGAGGGTTTACGAGCAGTACTTC. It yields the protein CASTRTSGRVYEQYF.

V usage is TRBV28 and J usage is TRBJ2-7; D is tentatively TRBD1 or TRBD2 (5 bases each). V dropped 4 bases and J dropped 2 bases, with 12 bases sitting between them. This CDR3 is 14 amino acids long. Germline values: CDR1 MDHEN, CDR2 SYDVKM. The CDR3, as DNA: TGTGCCAGCAGTTCCCCACGAGGGGCCTACGAGCAGTACTTC. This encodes CASSSPRGAYEQYF.

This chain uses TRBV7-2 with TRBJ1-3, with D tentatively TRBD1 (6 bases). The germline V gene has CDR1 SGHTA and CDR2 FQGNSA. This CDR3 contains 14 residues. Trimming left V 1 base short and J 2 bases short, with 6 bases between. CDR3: CASSLGTAGNTIYF. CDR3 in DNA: TGTGCCAGCAGCTTAGGGACAGCTGGAAACACCATATATTTT.

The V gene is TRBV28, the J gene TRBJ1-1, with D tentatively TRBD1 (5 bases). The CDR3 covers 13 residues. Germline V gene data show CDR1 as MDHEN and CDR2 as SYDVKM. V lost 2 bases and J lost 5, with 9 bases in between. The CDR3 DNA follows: TGTGCCAGCAGTTTACGAGGGGTGACTGAAGCTTTCTTT. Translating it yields CASSLRGVTEAFF.

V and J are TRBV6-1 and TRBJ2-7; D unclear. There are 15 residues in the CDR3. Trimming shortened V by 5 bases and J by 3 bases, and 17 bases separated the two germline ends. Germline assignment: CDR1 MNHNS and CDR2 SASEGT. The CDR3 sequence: CASSLTADLYYEQYF. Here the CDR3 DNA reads TGTGCCAGCAGTTTAACAGCCGACCTCTACTACGAGCAGTACTTC.

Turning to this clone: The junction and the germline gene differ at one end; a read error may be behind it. Here the CDR3 reads CASSEAETGTQYF. As DNA, the CDR3 is TGTGCCAGCAGTGAAGCGGAGACAGGTACGCAGTATTTT. The V and J genes are TRBV6-1 and TRBJ2-3; the D gene is possibly TRBD1 (6 bases). This CDR3 is 13 amino acids long. The germline V gene encodes CDR1 MNHNS and CDR2 SASEGT.

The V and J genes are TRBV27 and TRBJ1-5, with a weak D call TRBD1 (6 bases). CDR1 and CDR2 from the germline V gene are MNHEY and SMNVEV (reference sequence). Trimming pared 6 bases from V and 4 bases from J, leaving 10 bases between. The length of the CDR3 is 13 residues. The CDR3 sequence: CASRLGANQPQHF. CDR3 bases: TGTGCCAGCAGGCTGGGGGCGAATCAGCCCCAGCATTTT.

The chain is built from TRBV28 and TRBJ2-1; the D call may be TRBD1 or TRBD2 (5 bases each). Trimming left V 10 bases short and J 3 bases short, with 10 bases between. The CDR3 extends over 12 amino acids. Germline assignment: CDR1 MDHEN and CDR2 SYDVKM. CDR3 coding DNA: TGTGCCACGGGGCCGATCTACAATGAGCAGTTCTTC. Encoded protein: CATGPIYNEQFF.

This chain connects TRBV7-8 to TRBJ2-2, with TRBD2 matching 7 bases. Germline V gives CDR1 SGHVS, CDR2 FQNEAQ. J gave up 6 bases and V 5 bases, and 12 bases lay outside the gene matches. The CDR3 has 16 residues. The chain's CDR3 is CASSPGLGGRAGELFF. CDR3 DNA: TGTGCCAGCAGCCCTGGACTCGGCGGGAGAGCCGGGGAGCTGTTTTTT.

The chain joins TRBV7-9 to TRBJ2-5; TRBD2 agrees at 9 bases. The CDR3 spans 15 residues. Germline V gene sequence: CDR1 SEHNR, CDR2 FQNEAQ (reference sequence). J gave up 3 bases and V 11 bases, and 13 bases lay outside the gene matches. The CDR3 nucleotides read TGTGCCGTGCGGGAGGGTAAAGAGTTTAAAGAGACCCAGTACTTC. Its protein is CAVREGKEFKETQYF.

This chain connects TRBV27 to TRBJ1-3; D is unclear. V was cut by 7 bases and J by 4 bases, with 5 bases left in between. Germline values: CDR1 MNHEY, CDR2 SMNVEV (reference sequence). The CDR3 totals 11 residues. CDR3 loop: CASMSGNTIYF. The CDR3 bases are TGTGCCAGCATGTCCGGAAACACCATATATTTT.

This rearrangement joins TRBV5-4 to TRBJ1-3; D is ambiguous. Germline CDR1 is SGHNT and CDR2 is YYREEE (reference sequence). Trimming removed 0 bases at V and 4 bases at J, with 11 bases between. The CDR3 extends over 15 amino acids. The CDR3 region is CASSLEPDGGNTIYF. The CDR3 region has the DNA TGTGCCAGCAGCTTGGAGCCGGACGGAGGAAACACCATATATTTT.